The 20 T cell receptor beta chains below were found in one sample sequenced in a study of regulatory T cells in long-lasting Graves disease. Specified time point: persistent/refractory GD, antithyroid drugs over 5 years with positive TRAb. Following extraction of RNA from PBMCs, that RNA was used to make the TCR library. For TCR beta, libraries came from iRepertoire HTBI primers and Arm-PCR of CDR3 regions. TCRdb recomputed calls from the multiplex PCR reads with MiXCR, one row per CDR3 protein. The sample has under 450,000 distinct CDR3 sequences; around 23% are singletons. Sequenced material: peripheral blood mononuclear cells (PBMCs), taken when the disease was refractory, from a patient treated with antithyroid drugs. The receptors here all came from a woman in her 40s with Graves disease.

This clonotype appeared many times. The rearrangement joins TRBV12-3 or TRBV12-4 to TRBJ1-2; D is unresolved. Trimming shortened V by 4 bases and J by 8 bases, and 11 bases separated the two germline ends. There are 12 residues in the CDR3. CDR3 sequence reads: CASSYMEGGYTF. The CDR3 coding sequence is TGTGCCAGCAGTTATATGGAAGGAGGCTACACCTTC.

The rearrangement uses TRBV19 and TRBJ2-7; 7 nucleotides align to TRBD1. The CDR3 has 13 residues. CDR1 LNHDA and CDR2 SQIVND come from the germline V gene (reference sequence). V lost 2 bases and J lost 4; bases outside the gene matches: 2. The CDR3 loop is CASSIQQGYEQYF. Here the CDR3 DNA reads TGTGCCAGTAGTATACAACAGGGGTACGAGCAGTACTTC.

The CDR3 here is CASSPENIAGGELFF. Here the CDR3 DNA reads TGTGCCAGCAGCCCTGAGAATATAGCGGGCGGGGAGCTGTTTTTT. The chain uses TRBV7-9 and TRBJ2-2; 7 bases are a match to TRBD2. V gave up 5 bases and J gave up 7 bases; unmatched junction bases: 10. Germline V CDR1 and CDR2: SEHNR, FQNEAQ (reference sequence). The CDR3 contains 15 residues. Drawing the rest from reference TRBV7-9 and TRBJ2-2, the complete variable domain is DTGVSQNPRHKITKRGQNVTFRCDPISEHNRLYWYRQTLGQGPEFLTYFQNEAQLEKSRLLSDRFSAERPKGSFSTLEIQRTEQGDSAMYLCASSPENIAGGELFFGEGSRLTVL.

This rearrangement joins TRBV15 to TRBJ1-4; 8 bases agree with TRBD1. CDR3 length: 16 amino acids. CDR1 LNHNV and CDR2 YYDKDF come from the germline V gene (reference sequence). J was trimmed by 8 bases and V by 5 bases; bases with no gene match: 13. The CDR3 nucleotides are TGTGCCACCAGCCGGGAAGGGGACAGGTCAGGCGAAAAACTGTTTTTT. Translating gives CATSREGDRSGEKLFF.

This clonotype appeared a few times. In nucleotides, the CDR3 is TGTGCCAGCAGTTTGACCAGGTTAAGCGGGGCCTACGAGCAGTACTTC. This sequence encodes CASSLTRLSGAYEQYF. The V and J genes are TRBV27 and TRBJ2-7; 7 bases are a match to TRBD2. Germline assignment: CDR1 MNHEY and CDR2 SMNVEV (reference sequence). V lost 3 bases and J lost 2; bases outside the gene matches: 10. The CDR3 covers 16 residues.

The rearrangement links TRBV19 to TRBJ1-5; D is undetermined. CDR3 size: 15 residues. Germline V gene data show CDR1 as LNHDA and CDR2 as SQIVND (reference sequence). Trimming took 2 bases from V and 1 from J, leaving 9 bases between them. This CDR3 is CASSIRNISNQPQHF. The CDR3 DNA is TGTGCCAGTAGTATAAGGAACATAAGCAATCAGCCCCAGCATTTT.

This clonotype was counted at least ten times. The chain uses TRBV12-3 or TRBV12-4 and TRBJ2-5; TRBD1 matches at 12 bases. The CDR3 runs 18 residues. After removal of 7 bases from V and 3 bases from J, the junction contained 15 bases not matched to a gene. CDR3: CASTIWRGTGGLEETQYF. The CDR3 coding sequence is TGTGCCAGCACCATCTGGAGGGGGACAGGGGGCCTGGAAGAGACCCAGTACTTC.

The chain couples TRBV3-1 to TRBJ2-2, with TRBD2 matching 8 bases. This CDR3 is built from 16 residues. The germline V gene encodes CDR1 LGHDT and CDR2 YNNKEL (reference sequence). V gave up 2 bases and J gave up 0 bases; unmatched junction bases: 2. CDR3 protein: CASSQLGLANTGELFF. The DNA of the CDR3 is TGTGCCAGCAGCCAATTGGGACTAGCGAACACCGGGGAGCTGTTTTTT.

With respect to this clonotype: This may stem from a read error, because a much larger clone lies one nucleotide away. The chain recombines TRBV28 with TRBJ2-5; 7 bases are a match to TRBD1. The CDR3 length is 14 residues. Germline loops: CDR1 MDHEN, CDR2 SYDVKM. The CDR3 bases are TGTGCCAGCATTCCGGGACAGAACAAAGAGACCCAGTGCTTC. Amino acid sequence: CASIPGQNKETQCF.

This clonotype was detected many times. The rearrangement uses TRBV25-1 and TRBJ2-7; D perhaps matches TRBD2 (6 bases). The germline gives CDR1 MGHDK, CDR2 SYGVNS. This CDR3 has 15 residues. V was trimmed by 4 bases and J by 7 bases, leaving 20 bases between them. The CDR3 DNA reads TGTGCCAGCAGTGCGGGAGTGACATCAGCCAATGAGCAGTACTTC. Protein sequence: CASSAGVTSANEQYF.

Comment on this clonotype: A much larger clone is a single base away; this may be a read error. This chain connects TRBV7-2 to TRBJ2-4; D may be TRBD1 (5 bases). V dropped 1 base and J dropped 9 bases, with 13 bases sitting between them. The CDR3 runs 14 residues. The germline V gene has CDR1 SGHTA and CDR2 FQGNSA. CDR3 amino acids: CASSLVRARGIQYF. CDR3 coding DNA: TGTGCCAGCAGCTTAGTCAGGGCAAGAGGCATTCAGTACTTC. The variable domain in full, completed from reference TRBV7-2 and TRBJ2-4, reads GAGVSQSPSNKVTEKGKDVELRCDPISGHTALYWYRQSLGQGLEFLIYFQGNSAPDKSGLPSDRFSAERTGGSVSTLTIQRTQQEDSAVYLCASSLVRARGIQYFGAGTRLSVL.

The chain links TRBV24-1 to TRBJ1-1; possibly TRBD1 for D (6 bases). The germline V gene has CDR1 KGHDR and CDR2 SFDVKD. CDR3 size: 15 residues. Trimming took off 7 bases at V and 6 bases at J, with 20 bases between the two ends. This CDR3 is CATSLRDTRIAEAFF. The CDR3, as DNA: TGTGCCACCAGCCTCCGGGACACGAGAATCGCTGAAGCTTTCTTT.

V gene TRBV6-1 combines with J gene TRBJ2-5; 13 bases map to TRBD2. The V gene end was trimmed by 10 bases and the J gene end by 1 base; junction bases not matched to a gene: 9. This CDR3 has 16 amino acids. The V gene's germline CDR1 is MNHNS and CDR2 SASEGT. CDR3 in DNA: TGTGCCACCGCCGGGACTAGCGGGAAGGGCCAAGAGACCCAGTACTTC. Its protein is CATAGTSGKGQETQYF.

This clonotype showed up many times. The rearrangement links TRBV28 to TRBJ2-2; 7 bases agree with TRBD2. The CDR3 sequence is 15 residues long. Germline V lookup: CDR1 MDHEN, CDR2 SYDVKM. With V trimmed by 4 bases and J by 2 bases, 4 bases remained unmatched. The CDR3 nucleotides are TGTGCCAGCAGTTCCCTAGCGGTAAACACCGGGGAGCTGTTTTTT. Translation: CASSSLAVNTGELFF.

The CDR3 coding sequence is TGTGCCAGCAGCTTTCGGACAGAGACAGATACGCAGTATTTT. Encoded protein: CASSFRTETDTQYF. The gene calls are TRBV7-3 and TRBJ2-3; the D gene is possibly TRBD1 (6 bases). The CDR3 loop spans 14 amino acids. The germline gives CDR1 SGHTA, CDR2 FQGTGA. Trimming removed 3 bases from V and 3 bases from J, with 10 bases in between.

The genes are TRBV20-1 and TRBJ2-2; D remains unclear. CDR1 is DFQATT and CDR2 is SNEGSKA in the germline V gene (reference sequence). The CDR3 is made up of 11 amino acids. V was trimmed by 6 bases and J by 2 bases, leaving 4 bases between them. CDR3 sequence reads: CSALNTGELFF. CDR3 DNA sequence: TGCAGTGCCTTAAACACCGGGGAGCTGTTTTTT.

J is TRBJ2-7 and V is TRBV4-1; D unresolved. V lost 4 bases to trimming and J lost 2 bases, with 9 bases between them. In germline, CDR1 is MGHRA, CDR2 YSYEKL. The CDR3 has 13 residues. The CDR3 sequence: CASSPLGTYEQYF. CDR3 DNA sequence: TGCGCCAGCAGCCCCCTTGGGACCTACGAGCAGTACTTC.

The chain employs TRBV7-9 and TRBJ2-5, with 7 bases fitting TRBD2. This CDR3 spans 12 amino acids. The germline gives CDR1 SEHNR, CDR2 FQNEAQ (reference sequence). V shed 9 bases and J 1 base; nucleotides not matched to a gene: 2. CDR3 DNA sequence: TGTGCCAGTAGCGGGTTCCAAGAGACCCAGTACTTC. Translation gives CASSGFQETQYF.

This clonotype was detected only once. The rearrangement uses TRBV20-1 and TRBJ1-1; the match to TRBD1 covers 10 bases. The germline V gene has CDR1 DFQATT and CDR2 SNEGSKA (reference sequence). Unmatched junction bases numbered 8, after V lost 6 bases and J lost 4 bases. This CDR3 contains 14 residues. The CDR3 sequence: CSATRTGGRTEAFF. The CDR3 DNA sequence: TGCAGTGCCACGCGGACAGGGGGGCGCACTGAAGCTTTCTTT.

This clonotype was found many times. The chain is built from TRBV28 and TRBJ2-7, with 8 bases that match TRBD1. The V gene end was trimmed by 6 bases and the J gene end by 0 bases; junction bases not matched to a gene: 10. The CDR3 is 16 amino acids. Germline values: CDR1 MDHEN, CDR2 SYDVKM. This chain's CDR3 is CASRTERQGASYEQYF. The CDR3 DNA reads TGTGCCAGCAGGACAGAGAGGCAGGGGGCCTCCTACGAGCAGTACTTC.